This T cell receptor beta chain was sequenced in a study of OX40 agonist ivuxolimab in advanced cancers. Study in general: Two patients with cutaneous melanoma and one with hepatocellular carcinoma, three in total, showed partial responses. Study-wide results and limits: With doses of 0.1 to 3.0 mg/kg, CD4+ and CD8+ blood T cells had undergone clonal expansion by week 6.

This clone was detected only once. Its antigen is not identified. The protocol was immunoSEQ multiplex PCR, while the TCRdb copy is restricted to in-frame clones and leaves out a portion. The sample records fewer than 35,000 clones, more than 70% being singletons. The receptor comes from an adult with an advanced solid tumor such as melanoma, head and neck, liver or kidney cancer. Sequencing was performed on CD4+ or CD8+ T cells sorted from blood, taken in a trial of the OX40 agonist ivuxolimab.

In DNA form, the CDR3 reads TGTGCCAGCAGCCTCGAATTGCGCGAGCAGTACTTC. It translates to CASSLELREQYF. V gene TRBV7-3 combines with J gene TRBJ2-7; D gene uncertain. CDR1 and CDR2 from the germline V gene are SGHTA and FQGTGA. The CDR3 loop spans 12 amino acids. V was trimmed by 5 bases and J by 6 bases, leaving 11 bases between them.